Listed here are 21 T cell receptor beta chains from one sample, sequenced in a study of blood T cell repertoires in COVID-19. Measured with immunoSEQ multiplex PCR; TCRdb has only the in-frame clones, and not every one. This table holds 100,000 or so clones, about four fifths found once. Sequencing input: peripheral blood. The source of these receptors is a woman of 80 years or more with acute or convalescent COVID-19.

A note on this clone: The sample has other DNA sequences that encode this CDR3 too. The chain is built from TRBV6-5 and TRBJ1-4; a possible D gene is TRBD1 (5 bases). The germline gives CDR1 MNHEY, CDR2 SVGAGI. Trimming took 0 bases from V and 8 from J, leaving 10 bases between them. CDR3 length equals 14 residues. This CDR3 is CASSYSQGNEKLFF. CDR3 nucleotide sequence: TGTGCCAGCAGTTACTCCCAGGGAAACGAAAAACTGTTTTTT.

The chain couples TRBV10-3 to TRBJ2-7, with D perhaps TRBD1 (5 bases). The V end lost 0 bases, the J end lost 3 bases, and 9 bases lay between the germline ends. The CDR3 spans 14 residues. Germline V gene data show CDR1 as ENHRY and CDR2 as SYGVKD. The CDR3 DNA reads as TGTGCCATCAGTGAGTCCGGACAAGACTACGAGCAGTACTTC. Protein product: CAISESGQDYEQYF.

The chain is built from TRBV15 and TRBJ2-6; D might be TRBD2 (5 bases). Trimming stripped 0 bases from V and 0 bases from J, with 9 bases between. This CDR3 has 17 amino acids. The germline gives CDR1 LNHNV, CDR2 YYDKDF (reference sequence). CDR3 residues: CATSRDRGASGANVLTF. CDR3 in DNA: TGTGCCACCAGCAGAGATCGGGGAGCCTCTGGGGCCAACGTCCTGACTTTC.

This chain joins TRBV7-9 and TRBJ1-1; the D is unclear. The CDR3 is made up of 13 amino acids. The germline CDR1 and CDR2 sequences are SEHNR and FQNEAQ (reference sequence). The V and J ends lost 1 base and 5 bases respectively, with 8 bases between them. The CDR3 is CASSLVPGTEAFF. CDR3 in DNA: TGTGCCAGCAGCTTAGTCCCCGGGACTGAAGCTTTCTTT.

The genes are TRBV11-2 and TRBJ2-3; no reliable D call. Trimming pared 2 bases from V and 7 bases from J, leaving 7 bases between. This CDR3 has 12 amino acids. Germline CDR1 and CDR2: SGHAT and FQNNGV. CDR3 protein: CASSLTPYTQYF. The CDR3 coding sequence is TGTGCCAGCAGCTTAACACCATATACGCAGTATTTT.

The chain couples TRBV7-6 to TRBJ2-7, with TRBD1 matching 8 bases. This CDR3 contains 15 residues. Trimming cost V 7 bases and J 7 bases; bases outside gene matches: 15. Germline V gene lookup returns CDR1 SGHVS and CDR2 FNYEAQ. CDR3 loop: CASNQQGQEPEEQYF. The DNA for the CDR3 is TGTGCCAGCAACCAACAGGGACAGGAGCCGGAGGAGCAGTACTTC.

This clone came up a few times. The V gene is TRBV6-1, the J gene TRBJ2-7, with TRBD2 matching over 13 bases. The V gene's germline CDR1 is MNHNS and CDR2 SASEGT. J was trimmed by 4 bases and V by 4 bases; bases with no gene match: 10. The CDR3 runs to 17 residues. CDR3 DNA sequence: TGTGCCAGCAGTGCCCGGCGGGGGACTAGCGGGAAATACGAGCAGTACTTC. Its protein is CASSARRGTSGKYEQYF.

The chain has TRBV19 and TRBJ1-3; a weak D match, TRBD1 (6 bases). Germline V gives CDR1 LNHDA, CDR2 SQIVND (reference sequence). V was clipped by 6 bases and J by 2 bases, with 11 bases between them. The CDR3 loop spans 14 amino acids. For the CDR3, the DNA is TGTGCCAGTAGGTACAGGGCTACTGGAAACACCATATATTTT. It is translated as CASRYRATGNTIYF.

The V and J genes are TRBV25-1 and TRBJ2-2; D is perhaps TRBD2 (6 bases). Trimming shortened V by 0 bases and J by 4 bases, and 12 bases separated the two germline ends. This CDR3 contains 16 residues. The germline V gene has CDR1 MGHDK and CDR2 SYGVNS. The CDR3 DNA is TGTGCCAGCAGTGAATATGGACTAACTGGCACCGGGGAGCTGTTTTTT. Translated, it gives CASSEYGLTGTGELFF. Combining the CDR3 with reference TRBV25-1 and TRBJ2-2 gives the whole variable domain EADIYQTPRYLVIGTGKKITLECSQTMGHDKMYWYQQDPGMELHLIHYSYGVNSTEKGDLSSESTVSRIRTEHFPLTLESARPSHTSQYLCASSEYGLTGTGELFFGEGSRLTVL.

The rearrangement links TRBV4-2 to TRBJ2-5; D not resolved. The germline V and J ends were trimmed by 0 bases and 5 bases, with 4 bases remaining between them. The CDR3 covers 12 residues. The germline gives CDR1 LGHNA, CDR2 YNFKEQ. This chain's CDR3 is CASSQDRETQYF. The CDR3 DNA is TGTGCCAGCAGCCAAGACAGGGAGACCCAGTACTTC.

The CDR3 region has the DNA TGCAGTGCTAGTGGACTCCTAGCGGAAGACAATGAGCAGTTCTTC. This translates into CSASGLLAEDNEQFF. V and J are TRBV20-1 and TRBJ2-1; TRBD2 aligns across 7 bases. CDR1 is DFQATT, CDR2 SNEGSKA, per germline (reference sequence). CDR3 length: 15 residues. J lost 5 bases, V lost 3 bases, and 10 bases had no gene match.

CDR3: CASSSPGGPGQPQHF. The CDR3 bases are TGTGCCAGCAGTTCCCCGGGGGGTCCCGGACAGCCCCAGCATTTT. The chain recombines TRBV28 with TRBJ1-5; weak D call: TRBD1 (5 bases). The V gene's germline CDR1 is MDHEN and CDR2 SYDVKM. The CDR3 covers 15 residues. The germline V and J ends were trimmed by 4 bases and 7 bases, with 17 bases remaining between them.

The chain combines TRBV3-1 (or the pseudogene TRBV3-2) with TRBJ1-1, with D uncertain. This CDR3 has 18 residues. Germline lookup yields CDR1 LGHDT and CDR2 YNNKEL (reference sequence). The V and J ends lost 3 bases and 4 bases respectively, with 24 bases between them. The CDR3 reads CASSHRITRRATGTEAFF. CDR3 DNA: TGTGCCAGCAGCCATCGAATCACGCGACGAGCAACGGGCACTGAAGCTTTCTTT.

The chain uses TRBV27 and TRBJ2-1, with D tentatively TRBD1 (5 bases). Trimming took off 5 bases at V and 0 bases at J, with 11 bases between the two ends. The CDR3 runs 15 residues. Germline loops: CDR1 MNHEY, CDR2 SMNVEV (reference sequence). As DNA, the CDR3 is TGTGCCAGCAGTACCCAGGGCTACTCCTACAATGAGCAGTTCTTC. Translation: CASSTQGYSYNEQFF.

V and J are TRBV12-5 and TRBJ2-4; D is perhaps TRBD2 (6 bases). Germline loops: CDR1 LGHNT, CDR2 FRNRAP. Deletions cut 6 bases from V and 0 bases from J, with 18 bases between. This CDR3 is 17 amino acids long. In nucleotides, the CDR3 is TGTGCTAGTGGCACGGGACTGTCGGGGATAGCCAAAAACATTCAGTACTTC. It is translated as CASGTGLSGIAKNIQYF.

The rearrangement uses TRBV28 and TRBJ2-1; 10 bases map to TRBD1. The CDR3 contains 15 residues. Losses at the gene ends were 6 bases for V and 3 bases for J; bases not matched to a gene: 5. Germline CDR1 MDHEN, CDR2 SYDVKM. The CDR3 region has the DNA TGTGCCAGCAGGACGGGACAGGGGAGCTACAATGAGCAGTTCTTC. Translation gives CASRTGQGSYNEQFF.

This clone occurred once. CDR3 DNA: TGTGCCAGCAGCCAATTGACAGGGGGAAATGAAAAACTGTTTTTT. Translated, it gives CASSQLTGGNEKLFF. This chain links TRBV3-1 (or the pseudogene TRBV3-2) with TRBJ1-4, with 9 bases identical to TRBD1. Trimming took 2 bases from V and 5 from J; bases not matched to a gene: 3. Germline values: CDR1 LGHDT, CDR2 YNNKEL (reference sequence). This CDR3 is built from 15 residues.

The genes are TRBV28 and TRBJ1-3, with 7 bases aligning to TRBD1. With 4 bases clipped from V and 0 bases from J, the junction kept 12 bases outside the gene matches. The CDR3 has 18 amino acids. CDR1 MDHEN and CDR2 SYDVKM come from the germline V gene. CDR3 sequence reads: CASSSEGQKVFSGNTIYF. The CDR3 bases are TGTGCCAGCAGTTCGGAGGGACAGAAAGTTTTCTCTGGAAACACCATATATTTT.

The chain uses TRBV19 and TRBJ2-5, with 7 bases matching TRBD2. Per germline, CDR1 LNHDA and CDR2 SQIVND (reference sequence). J was trimmed by 4 bases and V by 3 bases; bases with no gene match: 2. There are 13 residues in the CDR3. CDR3 loop: CASSIPGGETQYF. In nucleotides, the CDR3 is TGTGCCAGTAGTATTCCGGGGGGAGAGACCCAGTACTTC. Full variable domain (missing parts from reference TRBV19 and TRBJ2-5): DGGITQSPKYLFRKEGQNVTLSCEQNLNHDAMYWYRQDPGQGLRLIYYSQIVNDFQKGDIAEGYSVSREKKESFPLTVTSAQKNPTAFYLCASSIPGGETQYFGPGTRLLVL.

This chain connects TRBV18 to TRBJ2-5, with D perhaps matching TRBD2 (5 bases). Germline V gene data show CDR1 as KGHSH and CDR2 as LQKENI. The V end was cut by 6 bases, the J end by 5 bases, with 16 bases between. CDR3 length: 14 amino acids. CDR3 nucleotide sequence: TGTGCCAGCTCCCCGCGGGCCGATTTGGAGACCCAGTACTTC. Translating gives CASSPRADLETQYF.

This chain links TRBV19 with TRBJ1-5, with D possibly TRBD1 on 5 matching bases. Germline V gene data show CDR1 as LNHDA and CDR2 as SQIVND (reference sequence). Between the trimmed V and J ends, which lost 0 bases and 3 bases, there was a span of 15 bases. The CDR3 totals 17 residues. Written as DNA, the CDR3 is TGTGCCAGTAGTATAGAGGAAGGAAGGGGTTTCAATCAGCCCCAGCATTTT. Translating it yields CASSIEEGRGFNQPQHF.